This is a list of T cell receptor beta chains from one sample in a study of Graves' ophthalmopathy and Graves' hyperthyroidism. TCRdb independently ran MiXCR on the multiplex PCR reads; one entry per CDR3 protein. Of approximately 640,000 distinct CDR3 sequences detected, roughly two fifths appear once; the ten largest clones hold more than 2.5%. Sequenced sample: peripheral blood. These receptors originate from an adult man with Graves' ophthalmopathy. Each CDR3 is given with its conserved first and last residue.

>15|TRBV9|TRBJ1-1
CASSPYQGAGTEAFF
>12|TRBV2|TRBJ2-5
CAWSGGQETQYF
>11|TRBV7-9|TRBJ1-1
CASSKTDEAFF
>12|TRBV2|TRBJ1-5
CASSELKQPQHF
>16|TRBV9|TRBJ2-5
CASSVGTGALQETQYF
>14|TRBV9|TRBJ1-5
CASSVGDTYQPQHF
>13|TRBV6-1|TRBJ2-6
CATRSSGANVLTF
>15|TRBV7-9|TRBJ1-4
CASSQDEGLNEKLFF
>15|TRBV2|TRBJ1-5
CASSEDSYSNQPQHF
>18|TRBV12-3/TRBV12-4|TRBJ2-7
CASSGDTSGRRTYNEQYF
>16|TRBV5-1|TRBJ2-5
CASSLGASPNQETQYF
>14|TRBV10-3|TRBJ1-2
CAISDPGQGYGYTF
>13|TRBV7-8|TRBJ1-2
CASTRTGGSGYTF
>13|TRBV4-2|TRBJ2-5
CASSQGGKETQYF
>15|TRBV5-1|TRBJ2-7
CASSLDGYHSYEQCF
>12|TRBV7-9|TRBJ1-4
CASSDPGRKLFF
>14|TRBV6-5|TRBJ1-2
CASSYSGQSYGYTF
>11|TRBV2|TRBJ2-7
CASIAEGRQYF
>16|TRBV6-2/TRBV6-3|TRBJ2-5
CPSSPRTGTNQETQYF
>15|TRBV2|TRBJ1-6
CARGGRVTEHSPLHF
>16|TRBV25-1|TRBJ1-2
CASSASSAGTRRGYTF
>13|TRBV10-2|TRBJ1-5
CASRGPPEKTQHF
>13|TRBV29-1|TRBJ1-5
CSAQQGPRQPQHF
>12|TRBV6-2/TRBV6-3|TRBJ1-1
CASSHTGTEAFF
>14|TRBV20-1|TRBJ1-5
CSARGISWDQPQHF
>13|TRBV20-1|TRBJ2-7
CSATRTGRHEQYF
>14|TRBV10-3|TRBJ1-1
CAISGGALRAEAFF
>16|TRBV10-3|TRBJ2-7
CASKKTSGGSSYEQYF
>16|TRBV4-3|TRBJ1-4
CASSQRHVGSGEKLFF
>14|TRBV6-5|TRBJ1-6
CASSTQGKNSPLHF
>14|TRBV7-6|TRBJ2-5
CASSLGPGGQTQYF
>17|TRBV29-1|TRBJ2-6
CSVEGDRGAAGANVLTF
>15|TRBV7-9|TRBJ1-1
CASSPTGPRATEAFF
>16|TRBV10-3|TRBJ2-5
CAIQELTAGDAETQYF
>18|TRBV5-5|TRBJ2-2
CASSLVGGGLRNTGELFF
>14|TRBV5-1|TRBJ2-7
CASSLARQDREQYF
>16|TRBV12-3/TRBV12-4|TRBJ1-5
CASSPQGRGGNQPQHF
>15|TRBV29-1|TRBJ1-1
CSVRRTGTQNTEAFF
>14|TRBV7-9|TRBJ1-5
CASTTWDTYQPQHF
>16|TRBV12-3/TRBV12-4|TRBJ2-5
CASSFWVWGDEETQYF
>15|TRBV10-3|TRBJ1-1
CAISDPAQGETEAFF
>15|TRBV19|TRBJ1-5
CASSIEDNSNQPQHF
>12|TRBV29-1|TRBJ1-2
CSVETRGEGYTF
>13|TRBV10-3|TRBJ1-1
CAIKEVLQGEAFF
>15|TRBV24-1|TRBJ2-2
CATSDSTGRAGELFF
>16|TRBV7-2|TRBJ2-5
CASSPRLGQGEETQYF
>13|TRBV7-7|TRBJ2-2
CASSPGTGWELFF
>11|TRBV29-1|TRBJ2-5
CRLKGRETQYF
>14|TRBV18|TRBJ2-5
CASSRDIFQETQYF